The 6 T cell receptor beta chains below come from one sample, sequenced in a study of blood T cell repertoires in COVID-19. The table came from immunoSEQ multiplex PCR; TCRdb's copy has only in-frame clones and leaves some out. Among around 140,000 clones listed, 80% to 90% were seen once. Material for sequencing was peripheral blood. These receptors were collected from a man aged 50 to 60 with active or convalescent COVID-19.

The rearrangement links TRBV6-2 or TRBV6-3 to TRBJ2-4; perhaps TRBD1 as D (6 bases). Germline values: CDR1 MNHEY, CDR2 SVGEGT. The CDR3 length is 14 residues. V was cut by 5 bases and J by 2 bases, with 10 bases left in between. CDR3 region: CASSDGQTKNIQYF. DNA for the CDR3: TGTGCCAGCAGTGACGGACAGACCAAAAACATTCAGTACTTC.

CDR3 sequence reads: CAWSPGMGDGYTF. The CDR3 DNA reads TGTGCCTGGAGTCCAGGGATGGGTGACGGCTACACCTTC. This chain connects TRBV30 to TRBJ1-2, with a tentative D call TRBD1 (5 bases). This CDR3 contains 13 residues. Germline V CDR1 and CDR2: GTSNPN, SVGIG (reference sequence). Trimming pared 2 bases from V and 8 bases from J, leaving 15 bases between.

The chain is built from TRBV6-5 and TRBJ1-1; 9 nucleotides agree with TRBD1. The ends lost 6 bases at V and 1 base at J; junction bases unmatched: 6. From germline, CDR1 is MNHEY and CDR2 SVGAGI. The CDR3 is made up of 15 amino acids. The CDR3 DNA reads as TGTGCCAGCAGACAGGGGGCGACATCGAACACTGAAGCTTTCTTT. This codes for CASRQGATSNTEAFF.

CDR3 coding DNA: TGTGCCACCGGGCACTGGGGGGGTGAAGATACGCAGTATTTT. Translation gives CATGHWGGEDTQYF. V and J are TRBV24-1 and TRBJ2-3; 7 bases are shared with TRBD2. There are 14 residues in the CDR3. Trimming took 9 bases from V and 5 from J; bases not matched to a gene: 10. Germline assignment: CDR1 KGHDR and CDR2 SFDVKD.

This chain uses TRBV7-2 with TRBJ2-4; tentatively, D is TRBD1 (5 bases). The CDR3 length is 14 residues. Germline lookup yields CDR1 SGHTA and CDR2 FQGNSA. Trimming took off 5 bases at V and 4 bases at J, with 12 bases between the two ends. The CDR3 sequence: CASSKGQEKNIQYF. CDR3 DNA: TGTGCCAGCAGCAAAGGACAAGAAAAAAACATTCAGTACTTC.

This clone has just one count. The chain is built from TRBV28 and TRBJ2-2, with D unclear. The germline V and J ends were trimmed by 10 bases and 0 bases, with 9 bases remaining between them. Germline V gene data show CDR1 as MDHEN and CDR2 as SYDVKM. This CDR3 contains 13 residues. The DNA of the CDR3 is TGTGCCACTCTACTCACGAACACCGGGGAGCTGTTTTTT. Its translation is CATLLTNTGELFF.